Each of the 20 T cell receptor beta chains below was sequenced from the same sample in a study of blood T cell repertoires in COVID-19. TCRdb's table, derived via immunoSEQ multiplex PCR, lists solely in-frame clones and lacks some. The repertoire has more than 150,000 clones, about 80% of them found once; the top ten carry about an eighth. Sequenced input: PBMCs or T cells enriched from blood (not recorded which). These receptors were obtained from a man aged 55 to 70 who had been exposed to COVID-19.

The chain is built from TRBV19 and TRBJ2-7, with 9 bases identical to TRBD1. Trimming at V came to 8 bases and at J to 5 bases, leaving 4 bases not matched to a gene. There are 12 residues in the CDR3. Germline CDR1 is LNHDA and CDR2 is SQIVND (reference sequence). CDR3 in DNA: TGTGCCAGTGAGGACAGGGGCCACGAGCAGTACTTC. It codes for CASEDRGHEQYF.

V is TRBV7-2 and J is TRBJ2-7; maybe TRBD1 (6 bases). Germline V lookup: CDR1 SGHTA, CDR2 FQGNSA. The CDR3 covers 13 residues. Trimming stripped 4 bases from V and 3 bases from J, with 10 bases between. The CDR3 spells CASSSTRGYEQYF. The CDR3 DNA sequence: TGTGCCAGCAGCTCCACCAGGGGCTACGAGCAGTACTTC.

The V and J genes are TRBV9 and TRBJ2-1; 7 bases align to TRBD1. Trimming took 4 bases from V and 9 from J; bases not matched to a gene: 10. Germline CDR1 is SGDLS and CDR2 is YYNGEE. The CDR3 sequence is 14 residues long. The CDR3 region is CASSLYTGDGEQFF. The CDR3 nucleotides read TGTGCCAGCAGCCTATATACAGGGGATGGTGAGCAGTTCTTC. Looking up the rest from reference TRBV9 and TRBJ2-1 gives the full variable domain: DSGVTQTPKHLITATGQRVTLRCSPRSGDLSVYWYQQSLDQGLQFLIQYYNGEERAKGNILERFSAQQFPDLHSELNLSSLELGDSALYFCASSLYTGDGEQFFGPGTRLTVL.

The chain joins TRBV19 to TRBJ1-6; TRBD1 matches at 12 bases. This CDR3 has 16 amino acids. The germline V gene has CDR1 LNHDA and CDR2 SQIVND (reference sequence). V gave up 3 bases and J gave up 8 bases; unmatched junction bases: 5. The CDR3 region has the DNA TGTGCCAGTAGTATTGGGACAGGGGGCAGTGATTCACCCCTCCACTTT. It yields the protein CASSIGTGGSDSPLHF.

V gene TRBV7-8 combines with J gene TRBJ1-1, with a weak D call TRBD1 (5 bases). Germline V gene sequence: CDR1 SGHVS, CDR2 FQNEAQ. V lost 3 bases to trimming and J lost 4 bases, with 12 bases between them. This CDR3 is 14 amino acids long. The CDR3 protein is CASSLGGRGTEAFF. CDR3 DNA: TGTGCCAGCAGCTTGGGAGGAAGGGGCACTGAAGCTTTCTTT.

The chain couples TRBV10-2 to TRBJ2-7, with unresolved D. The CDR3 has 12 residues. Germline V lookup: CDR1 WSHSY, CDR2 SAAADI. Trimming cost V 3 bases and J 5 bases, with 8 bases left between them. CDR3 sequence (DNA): TGCGCCAGCAGTGACCACCGAGACGAGCAGTACTTC. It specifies CASSDHRDEQYF.

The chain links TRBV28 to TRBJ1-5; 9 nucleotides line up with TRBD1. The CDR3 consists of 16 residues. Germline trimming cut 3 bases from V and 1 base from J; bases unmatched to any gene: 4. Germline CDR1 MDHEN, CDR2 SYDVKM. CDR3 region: CASSFGGTGSNQPQHF. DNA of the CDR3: TGTGCCAGCAGTTTTGGGGGGACAGGGAGCAATCAGCCCCAGCATTTT.

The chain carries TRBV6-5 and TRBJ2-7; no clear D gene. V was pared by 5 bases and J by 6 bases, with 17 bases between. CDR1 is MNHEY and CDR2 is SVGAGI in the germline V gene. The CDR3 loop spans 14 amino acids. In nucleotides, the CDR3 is TGTGCCAGCAGTCCGACTTTCCCGGGTGGCGAGCAGTACTTC. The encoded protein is CASSPTFPGGEQYF.

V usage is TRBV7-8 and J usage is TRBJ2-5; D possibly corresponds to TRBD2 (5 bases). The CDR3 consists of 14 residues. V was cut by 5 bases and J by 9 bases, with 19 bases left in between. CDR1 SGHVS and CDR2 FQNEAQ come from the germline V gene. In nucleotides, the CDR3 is TGTGCCAGCAGCGGAACGGGGATTCCAAGGGCCCAGTACTTC. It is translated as CASSGTGIPRAQYF. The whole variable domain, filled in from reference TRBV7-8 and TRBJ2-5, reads GAGVSQSPRYKVAKRGQDVALRCDPISGHVSLFWYQQALGQGPEFLTYFQNEAQLDKSGLPSDRFFAERPEGSVSTLKIQRTQQEDSAVYLCASSGTGIPRAQYFGPGTRLLVL.

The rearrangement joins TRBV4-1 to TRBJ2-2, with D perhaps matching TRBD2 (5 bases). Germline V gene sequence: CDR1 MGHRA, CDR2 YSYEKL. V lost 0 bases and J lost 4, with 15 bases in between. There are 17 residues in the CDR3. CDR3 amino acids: CASSQDRLGGLTGELFF. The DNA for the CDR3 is TGCGCCAGCAGCCAAGATAGGCTAGGCGGACTCACCGGGGAGCTGTTTTTT.

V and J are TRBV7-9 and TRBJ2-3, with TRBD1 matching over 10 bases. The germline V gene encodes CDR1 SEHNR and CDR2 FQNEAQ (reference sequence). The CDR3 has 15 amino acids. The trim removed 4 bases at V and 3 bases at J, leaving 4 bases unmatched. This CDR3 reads CASSSRDRGTDTQYF. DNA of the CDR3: TGTGCCAGCAGCTCCCGGGACAGGGGTACAGATACGCAGTATTTT.

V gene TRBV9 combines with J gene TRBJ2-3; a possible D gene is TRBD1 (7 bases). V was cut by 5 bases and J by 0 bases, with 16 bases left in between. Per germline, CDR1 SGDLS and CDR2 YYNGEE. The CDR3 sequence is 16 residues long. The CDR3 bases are TGTGCCAGCAGTGTCAGACAGGGACTGAGCACAGATACGCAGTATTTT. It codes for CASSVRQGLSTDTQYF. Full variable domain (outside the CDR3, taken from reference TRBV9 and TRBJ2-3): DSGVTQTPKHLITATGQRVTLRCSPRSGDLSVYWYQQSLDQGLQFLIQYYNGEERAKGNILERFSAQQFPDLHSELNLSSLELGDSALYFCASSVRQGLSTDTQYFGPGTRLTVL.

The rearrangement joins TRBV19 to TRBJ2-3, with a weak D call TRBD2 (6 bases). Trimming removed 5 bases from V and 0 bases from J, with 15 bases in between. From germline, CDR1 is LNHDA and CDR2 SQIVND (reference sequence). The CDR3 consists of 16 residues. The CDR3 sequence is CASSPFSGPSTDTQYF. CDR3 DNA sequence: TGTGCCAGTAGTCCCTTTAGCGGTCCTAGCACAGATACGCAGTATTTT.

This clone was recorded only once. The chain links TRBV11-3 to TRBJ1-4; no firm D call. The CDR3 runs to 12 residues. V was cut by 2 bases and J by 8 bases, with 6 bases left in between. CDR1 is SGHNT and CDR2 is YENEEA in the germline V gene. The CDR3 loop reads CASSLRGEKLFF. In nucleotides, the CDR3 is TGTGCCAGCAGCTTAAGAGGGGAAAAACTGTTTTTT.

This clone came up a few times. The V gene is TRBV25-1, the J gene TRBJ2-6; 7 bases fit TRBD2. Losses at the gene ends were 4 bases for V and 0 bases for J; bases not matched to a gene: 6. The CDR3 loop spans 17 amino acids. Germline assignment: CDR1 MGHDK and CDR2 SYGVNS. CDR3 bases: TGTGCCAGCAGTGGTCCTACGGGGGGCTCTGGGGCCAACGTCCTGACTTTC. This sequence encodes CASSGPTGGSGANVLTF.

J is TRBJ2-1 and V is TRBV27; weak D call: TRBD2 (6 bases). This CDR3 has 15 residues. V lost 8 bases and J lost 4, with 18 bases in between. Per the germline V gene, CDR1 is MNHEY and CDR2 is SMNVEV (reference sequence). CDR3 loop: CASRRETSVYNEQFF. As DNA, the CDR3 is TGTGCCAGCCGTAGAGAGACTAGTGTTTACAATGAGCAGTTCTTC.

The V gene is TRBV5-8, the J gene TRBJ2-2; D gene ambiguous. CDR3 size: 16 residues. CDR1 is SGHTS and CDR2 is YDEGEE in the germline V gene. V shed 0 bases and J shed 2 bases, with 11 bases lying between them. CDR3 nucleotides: TGTGCCAGCAGCTTGGGCGGTAGCCTAAACACCGGGGAGCTGTTTTTT. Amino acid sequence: CASSLGGSLNTGELFF.

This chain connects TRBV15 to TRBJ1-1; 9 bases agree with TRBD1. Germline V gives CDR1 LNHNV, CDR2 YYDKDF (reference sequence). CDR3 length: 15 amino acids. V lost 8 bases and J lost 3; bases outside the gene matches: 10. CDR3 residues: CATGPTGGRYTEAFF. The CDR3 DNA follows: TGTGCCACCGGCCCCACAGGGGGCCGTTACACTGAAGCTTTCTTT.

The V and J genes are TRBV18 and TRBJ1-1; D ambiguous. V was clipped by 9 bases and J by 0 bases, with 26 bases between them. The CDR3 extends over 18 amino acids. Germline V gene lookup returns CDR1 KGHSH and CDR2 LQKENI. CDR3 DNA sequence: TGTGCCAGTCTCAACCCGGGAGGGTTAGGGTTACTGAACACTGAAGCTTTCTTT. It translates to CASLNPGGLGLLNTEAFF. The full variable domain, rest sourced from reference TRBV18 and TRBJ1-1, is NAGVMQNPRHLVRRRGQEARLRCSPMKGHSHVYWYRQLPEEGLKFMVYLQKENIIDESGMPKERFSAEFPKEGPSILRIQQVVRGDSAAYFCASLNPGGLGLLNTEAFFGQGTRLTVV.

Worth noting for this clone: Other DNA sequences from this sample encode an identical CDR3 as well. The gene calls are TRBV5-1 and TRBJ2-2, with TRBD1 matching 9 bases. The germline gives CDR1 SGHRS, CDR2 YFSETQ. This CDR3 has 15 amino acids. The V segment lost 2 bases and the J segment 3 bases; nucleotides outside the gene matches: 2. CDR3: CASSLRTGDTGELFF. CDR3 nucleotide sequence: TGCGCCAGCAGCTTAAGGACAGGGGACACCGGGGAGCTGTTTTTT.